A single sample is the source of the 11 T cell receptor beta chains below, sequenced in a study of blood T cell repertoires in COVID-19. This table comes from immunoSEQ multiplex PCR, and its TCRdb copy is limited to in-frame clones, with some not included. This table has about 250,000 clones, about 86% appearing once. Sequencing used peripheral blood. All receptors derive from a man aged 40-49 years with active or convalescent COVID-19.

V is TRBV19 and J is TRBJ2-5; 8 bases are shared with TRBD1. The CDR3 is 14 amino acids. Germline CDR1 is LNHDA and CDR2 is SQIVND (reference sequence). V shed 4 bases, J shed 5 bases, and the junction held 6 bases outside the gene matches. CDR3 nucleotides: TGTGCCAGTAGTACCCAGGGGGCAGGGGAGACCCAGTACTTC. It codes for CASSTQGAGETQYF. The full variable domain, completed using reference TRBV19 and TRBJ2-5, is DGGITQSPKYLFRKEGQNVTLSCEQNLNHDAMYWYRQDPGQGLRLIYYSQIVNDFQKGDIAEGYSVSREKKESFPLTVTSAQKNPTAFYLCASSTQGAGETQYFGPGTRLLVL.

A remark on this clone: Different DNA sequences within this sample yield the same CDR3. The V and J genes are TRBV7-3 and TRBJ2-2; 9 nucleotides agree with TRBD1. This CDR3 region has 15 residues. Germline loops: CDR1 SGHTA, CDR2 FQGTGA. Trimming removed 1 base from V and 4 bases from J; junction bases left unmatched: 1. In nucleotides, the CDR3 is TGTGCCAGCAGCTTAAGACAGGGGGGCACCGGGGAGCTGTTTTTT. Translating it yields CASSLRQGGTGELFF.

The V call is TRBV7-5, the J call TRBJ1-4; the listed D gene, TRBD1, was not tested against the DNA. TRBV7-5 is termed a pseudogene. The CDR3 covers 13 residues. The chain's CDR3 is CARRGTDLEKLFF. CDR3 sequence (DNA): TGTGCCAGAAGGGGCACTGACCTTGAAAAACTGTTTTTT.

The V call is TRBV20-1, the J call TRBJ1-1; D is unclear. The V end lost 3 bases, the J end lost 5 bases, and 7 bases lay between the germline ends. The CDR3 has 11 residues. Looked up from germline, CDR1 is DFQATT and CDR2 is SNEGSKA (reference sequence). This CDR3 is CSASGGTEAFF. The CDR3 DNA follows: TGCAGTGCTAGTGGCGGAACTGAAGCTTTCTTT.

Turning to this clone: One junction end does not reproduce the germline sequence, and a read error may be involved. This chain connects TRBV19 to TRBJ2-1, with D maybe TRBD2 (5 bases). CDR3 length: 15 amino acids. Per the germline V gene, CDR1 is LNHDA and CDR2 is SQIVND (reference sequence). DNA for the CDR3: TGTGCCAGCAGTAGGATCACTACCCAGAGGGATGAGCAGTTCTTC. As protein: CASSRITTQRDEQFF.

The genes are TRBV12-1 and TRBJ1-1; the table names TRBD1, a call not compared with the DNA. TRBV12-1 is tagged as a pseudogene. The CDR3 extends over 15 amino acids. CDR3 bases: TGTGCCAGCAGCCGTATTCGGACAGGGGAGCCAGAGGCTTTCTTT. Its protein product is CASSRIRTGEPEAFF.

The J gene is TRBJ2-1, the V gene TRBV7-2, with D tentatively TRBD2 (7 bases). The V end lost 5 bases, the J end lost 4 bases, and 15 bases lay between the germline ends. The V gene's germline CDR1 is SGHTA and CDR2 FQGNSA. The CDR3 sequence is 15 residues long. The CDR3 region is CASSRRGAEYNEQFF. CDR3 DNA sequence: TGTGCCAGCAGCCGCCGGGGGGCGGAATACAATGAGCAGTTCTTC.

The chain carries TRBV5-8 and TRBJ1-5; TRBD1 agrees at 9 bases. The CDR3 has 16 residues. The trim removed 0 bases at V and 6 bases at J, leaving 7 bases unmatched. CDR1 and CDR2 (germline): SGHTS, YDEGEE. This CDR3 reads CASSLANRGRGQPQHF. For the CDR3, the DNA is TGTGCCAGCAGCTTGGCCAACAGGGGGCGCGGTCAGCCCCAGCATTTT.

This chain joins TRBV29-1 and TRBJ1-2, with D maybe TRBD1 (6 bases). The CDR3 contains 18 residues. Germline V gives CDR1 SQVTM, CDR2 ANQGSEA. The ends were cut back, 1 base at V and 0 bases at J, with 21 bases in the middle. CDR3 residues: CSVEAYWNRDNANYGYTF. Here the CDR3 DNA reads TGCAGCGTTGAAGCCTATTGGAACCGGGACAACGCTAACTATGGCTACACCTTC.

The V and J genes are TRBV24-1 and TRBJ1-2; D possibly corresponds to TRBD1 (6 bases). Germline CDR1 is KGHDR and CDR2 is SFDVKD. Deletions cut 3 bases from V and 6 bases from J, with 13 bases between. CDR3 size: 14 residues. CDR3 bases: TGTGCCACCAGTGATCCCGACAGGTGGAATGGCTACACCTTC. This encodes CATSDPDRWNGYTF.

This chain connects TRBV2 to TRBJ2-7; 13 bases match TRBD2. Germline V lookup: CDR1 SNHLY, CDR2 FYNNEI. The junction had 3 bases not matched to a gene; V was cut back by 6 bases and J by 4 bases. CDR3 size: 14 residues. The CDR3 is CASRGTSGVYEQYF. CDR3 nucleotides: TGTGCCAGCAGGGGGACTAGCGGGGTTTACGAGCAGTACTTC.